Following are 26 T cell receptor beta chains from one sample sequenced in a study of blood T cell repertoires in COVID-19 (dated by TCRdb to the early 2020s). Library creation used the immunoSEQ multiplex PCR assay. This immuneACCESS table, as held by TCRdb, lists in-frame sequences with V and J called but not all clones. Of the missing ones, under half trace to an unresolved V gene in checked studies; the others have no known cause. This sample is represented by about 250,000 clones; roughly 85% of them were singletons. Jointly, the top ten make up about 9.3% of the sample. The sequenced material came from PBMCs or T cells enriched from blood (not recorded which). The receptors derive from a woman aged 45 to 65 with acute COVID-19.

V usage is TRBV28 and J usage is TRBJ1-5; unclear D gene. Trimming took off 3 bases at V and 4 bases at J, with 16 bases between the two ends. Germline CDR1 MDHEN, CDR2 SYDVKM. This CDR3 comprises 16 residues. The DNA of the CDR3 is TGTGCCAGCAGTTTCCCAGGAAGTTTCCCAAATCAGCCCCAGCATTTT. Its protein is CASSFPGSFPNQPQHF.

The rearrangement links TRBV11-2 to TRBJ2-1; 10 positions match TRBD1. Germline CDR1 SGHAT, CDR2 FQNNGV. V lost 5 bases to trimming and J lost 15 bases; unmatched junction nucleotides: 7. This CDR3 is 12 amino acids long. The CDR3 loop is CASSRGQGSRFF. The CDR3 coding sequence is TGTGCCAGCAGCCGGGGACAGGGGTCCCGGTTCTTC.

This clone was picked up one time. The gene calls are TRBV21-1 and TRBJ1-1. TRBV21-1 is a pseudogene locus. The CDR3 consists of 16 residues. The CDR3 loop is CASSKARAGTNTEAFF. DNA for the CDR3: TGTGCCAGCAGCAAAGCGCGGGCCGGCACGAACACTGAAGCTTTCTTT.

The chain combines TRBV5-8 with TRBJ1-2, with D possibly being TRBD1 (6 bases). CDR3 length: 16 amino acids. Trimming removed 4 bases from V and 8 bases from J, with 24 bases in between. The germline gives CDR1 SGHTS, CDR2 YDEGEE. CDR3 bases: TGTGCCAGCAGCCACCGGGACACTTACCAAAAAGGGGGCTACACCTTC. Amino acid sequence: CASSHRDTYQKGGYTF. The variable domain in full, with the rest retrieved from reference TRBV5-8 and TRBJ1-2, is EAGVTQSPTHLIKTRGQQATLRCSPISGHTSVYWYQQALGLGLQFLLWYDEGEERNRGNFPPRFSGRQFPNYSSELNVNALELEDSALYLCASSHRDTYQKGGYTFGSGTRLTVV.

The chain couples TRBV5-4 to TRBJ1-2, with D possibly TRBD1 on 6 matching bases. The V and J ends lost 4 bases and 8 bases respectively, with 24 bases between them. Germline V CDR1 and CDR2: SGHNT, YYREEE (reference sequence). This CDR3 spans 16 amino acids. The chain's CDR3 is CASSPTGGPASGGYTF. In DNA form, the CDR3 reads TGTGCCAGCAGCCCTACGGGGGGGCCTGCGTCTGGAGGCTACACCTTC.

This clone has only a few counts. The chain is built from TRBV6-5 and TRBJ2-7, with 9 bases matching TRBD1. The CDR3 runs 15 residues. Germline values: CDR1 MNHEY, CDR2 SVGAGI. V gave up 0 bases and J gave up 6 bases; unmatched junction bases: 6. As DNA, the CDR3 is TGTGCCAGCAGTTACTCGGGACAGGGCCTAAGCGAGCAGTACTTC. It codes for CASSYSGQGLSEQYF.

The CDR3 reads CASSFPDREETQYF. The CDR3 DNA reads as TGCGCCAGCAGCTTTCCCGACAGGGAAGAGACCCAGTACTTC. The chain employs TRBV5-1 and TRBJ2-5; 7 bases map to TRBD1. CDR3 length: 14 amino acids. The germline V gene has CDR1 SGHRS and CDR2 YFSETQ. Losses at the gene ends were 2 bases for V and 3 bases for J; bases not matched to a gene: 4.

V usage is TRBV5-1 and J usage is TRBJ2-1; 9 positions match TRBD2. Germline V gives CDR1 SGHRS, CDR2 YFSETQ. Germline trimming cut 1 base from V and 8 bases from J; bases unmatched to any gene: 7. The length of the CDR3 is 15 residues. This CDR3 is CASSLSLAGMDEQFF. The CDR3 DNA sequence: TGCGCCAGCAGCTTGAGTCTAGCGGGGATGGATGAGCAGTTCTTC.

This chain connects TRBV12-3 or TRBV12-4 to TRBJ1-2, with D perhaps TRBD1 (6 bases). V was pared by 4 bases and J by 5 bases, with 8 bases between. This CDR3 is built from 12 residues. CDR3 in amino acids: CASSYRDYGYTF. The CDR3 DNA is TGTGCCAGCAGTTACAGGGATTATGGCTACACCTTC.

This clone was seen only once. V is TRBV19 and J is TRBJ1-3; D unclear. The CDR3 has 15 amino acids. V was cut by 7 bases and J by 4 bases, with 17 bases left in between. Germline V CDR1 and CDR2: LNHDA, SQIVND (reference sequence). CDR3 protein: CASKEAGSPGNTIYF. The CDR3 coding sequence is TGTGCCAGTAAAGAGGCGGGGTCGCCGGGAAACACCATATATTTT.

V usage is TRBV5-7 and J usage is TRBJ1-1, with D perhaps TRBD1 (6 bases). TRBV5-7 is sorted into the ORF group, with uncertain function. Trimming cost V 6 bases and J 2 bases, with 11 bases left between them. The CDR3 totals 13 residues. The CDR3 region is CASTHRVNTEAFF. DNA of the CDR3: TGTGCCAGCACCCACAGGGTTAACACTGAAGCTTTCTTT.

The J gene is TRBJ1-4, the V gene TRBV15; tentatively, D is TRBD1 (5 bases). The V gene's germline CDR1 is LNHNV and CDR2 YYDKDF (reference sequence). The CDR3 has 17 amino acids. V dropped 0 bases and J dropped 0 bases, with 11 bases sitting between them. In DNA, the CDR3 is TGTGCCACCAGCAGAGAAAAGTCGGGGGCAACTAATGAAAAACTGTTTTTT. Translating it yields CATSREKSGATNEKLFF.

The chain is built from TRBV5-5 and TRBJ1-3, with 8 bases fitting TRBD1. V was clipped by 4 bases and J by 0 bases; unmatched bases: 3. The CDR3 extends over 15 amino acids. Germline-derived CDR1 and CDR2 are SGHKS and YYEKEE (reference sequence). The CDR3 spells CASSRTGNSGNTIYF. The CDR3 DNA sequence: TGTGCCAGCAGCCGGACAGGGAACTCTGGAAACACCATATATTTT.

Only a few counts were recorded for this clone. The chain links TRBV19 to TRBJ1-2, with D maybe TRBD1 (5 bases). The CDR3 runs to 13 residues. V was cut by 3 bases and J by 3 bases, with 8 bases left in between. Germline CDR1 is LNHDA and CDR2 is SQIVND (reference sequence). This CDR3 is CASSILGDYGYTF. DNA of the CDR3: TGTGCCAGTAGTATTCTAGGGGACTATGGCTACACCTTC.

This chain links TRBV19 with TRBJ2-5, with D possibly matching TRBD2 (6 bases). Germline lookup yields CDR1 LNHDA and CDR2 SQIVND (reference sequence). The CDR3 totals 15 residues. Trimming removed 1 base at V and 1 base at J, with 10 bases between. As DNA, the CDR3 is TGTGCCAGTAGTATAGTGGGAGCGGGCCAAGAGACCCAGTACTTC. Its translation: CASSIVGAGQETQYF.

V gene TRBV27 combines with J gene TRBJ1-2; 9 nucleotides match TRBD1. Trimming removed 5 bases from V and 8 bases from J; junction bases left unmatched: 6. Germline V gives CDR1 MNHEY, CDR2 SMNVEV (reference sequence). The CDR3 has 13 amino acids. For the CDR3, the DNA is TGTGCCAGCAGTCCGACAGGGGGAATGGGCTACACCTTC. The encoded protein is CASSPTGGMGYTF.

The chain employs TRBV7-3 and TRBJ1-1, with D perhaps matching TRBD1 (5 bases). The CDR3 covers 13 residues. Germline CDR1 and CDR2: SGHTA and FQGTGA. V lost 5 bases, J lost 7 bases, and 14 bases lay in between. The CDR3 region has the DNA TGTGCCAGCAGCCTGTCCCAAACAGGTGAAGCTTTCTTT. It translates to CASSLSQTGEAFF.

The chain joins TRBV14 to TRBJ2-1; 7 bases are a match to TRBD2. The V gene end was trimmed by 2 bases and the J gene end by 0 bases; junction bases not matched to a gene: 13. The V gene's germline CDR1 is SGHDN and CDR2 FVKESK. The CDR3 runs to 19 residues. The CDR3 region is CASSQRSAISGVSYNEQFF. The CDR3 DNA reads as TGTGCCAGCAGCCAACGATCGGCCATAAGCGGGGTCTCCTACAATGAGCAGTTCTTC. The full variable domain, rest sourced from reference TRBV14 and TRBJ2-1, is EAGVTQFPSHSVIEKGQTVTLRCDPISGHDNLYWYRRVMGKEIKFLLHFVKESKQDESGMPNNRFLAERTGGTYSTLKVQPAELEDSGVYFCASSQRSAISGVSYNEQFFGPGTRLTVL.

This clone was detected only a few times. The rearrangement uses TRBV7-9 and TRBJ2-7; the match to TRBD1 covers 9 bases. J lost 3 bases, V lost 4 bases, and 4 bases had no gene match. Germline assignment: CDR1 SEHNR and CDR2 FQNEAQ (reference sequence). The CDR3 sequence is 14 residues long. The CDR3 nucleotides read TGTGCCAGCAGCTCAACAGGGGGCATCTACGAGCAGTACTTC. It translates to CASSSTGGIYEQYF.

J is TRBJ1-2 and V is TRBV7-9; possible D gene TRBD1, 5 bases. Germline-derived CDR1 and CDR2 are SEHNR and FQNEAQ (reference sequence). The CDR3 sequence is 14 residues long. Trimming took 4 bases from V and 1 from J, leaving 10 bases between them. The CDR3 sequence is CASSSRQYNYGYTF. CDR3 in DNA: TGTGCCAGCAGCTCGCGACAGTATAACTATGGCTACACCTTC.

The CDR3 coding sequence is TGTGCCAGCAGCTCCGCTCGCGGGCCACGCACAGATACGCAGTATTTT. Translating it yields CASSSARGPRTDTQYF. The genes are TRBV7-8 and TRBJ2-3, with D possibly being TRBD2 (5 bases). There are 16 residues in the CDR3. Germline V lookup: CDR1 SGHVS, CDR2 FQNEAQ. Trimming cost V 4 bases and J 1 base, with 15 bases left between them.

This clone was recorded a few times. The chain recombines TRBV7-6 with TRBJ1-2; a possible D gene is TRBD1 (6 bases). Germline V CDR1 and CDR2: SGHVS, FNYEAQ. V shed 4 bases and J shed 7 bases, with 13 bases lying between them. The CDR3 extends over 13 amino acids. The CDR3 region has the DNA TGTGCCAGCAGCTCGCCGGACAGCGGTGGCTACACCTTC. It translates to CASSSPDSGGYTF.

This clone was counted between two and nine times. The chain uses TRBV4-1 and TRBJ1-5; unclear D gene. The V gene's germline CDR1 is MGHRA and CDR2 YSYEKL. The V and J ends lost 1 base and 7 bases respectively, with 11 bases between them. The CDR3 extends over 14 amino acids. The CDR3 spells CASSQVGGNQPQHF. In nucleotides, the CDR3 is TGCGCCAGCAGCCAAGTGGGAGGGAACCAGCCCCAGCATTTT.

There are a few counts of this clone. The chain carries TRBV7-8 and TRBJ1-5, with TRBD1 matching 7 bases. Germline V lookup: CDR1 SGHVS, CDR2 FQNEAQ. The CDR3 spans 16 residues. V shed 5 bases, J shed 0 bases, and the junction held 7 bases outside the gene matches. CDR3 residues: CASSIDRVYSNQPQHF. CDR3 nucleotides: TGTGCCAGCAGCATAGACAGGGTCTATAGCAATCAGCCCCAGCATTTT.

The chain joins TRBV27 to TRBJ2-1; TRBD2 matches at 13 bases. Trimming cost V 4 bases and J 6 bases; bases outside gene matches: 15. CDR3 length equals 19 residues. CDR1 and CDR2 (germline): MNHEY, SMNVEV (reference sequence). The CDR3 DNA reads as TGTGCCAGCAGTTCCAGGGGACTAGCGGGGCGTGGGGGGACCAATGAGCAGTTCTTC. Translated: CASSSRGLAGRGGTNEQFF.

CDR3 sequence (DNA): TGTCAAGGGGGACAGATGAACACTGAAGCTTTCTTT. Translated, it gives CQGGQMNTEAFF. The J gene is TRBJ1-1, the V gene TRBV30; 7 nucleotides line up with TRBD1. CDR1 is GTSNPN and CDR2 is SVGIG in the germline V gene (reference sequence). The CDR3 is 12 amino acids.